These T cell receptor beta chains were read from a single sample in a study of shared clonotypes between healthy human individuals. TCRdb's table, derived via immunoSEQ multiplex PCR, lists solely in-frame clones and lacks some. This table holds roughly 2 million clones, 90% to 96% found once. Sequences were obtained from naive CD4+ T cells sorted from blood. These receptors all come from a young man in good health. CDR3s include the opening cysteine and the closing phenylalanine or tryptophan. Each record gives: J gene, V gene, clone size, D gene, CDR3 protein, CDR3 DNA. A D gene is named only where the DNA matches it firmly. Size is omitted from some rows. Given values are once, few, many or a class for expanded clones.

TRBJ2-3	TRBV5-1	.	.	CASSSSRLTSDTQYF	TGCGCCAGCAGCTCGTCTAGACTTACATCAGATACGCAGTATTTT
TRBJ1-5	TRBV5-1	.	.	CASSPAGGNQPQHF	TGCGCCAGCAGCCCCGCGGGGGGCAATCAGCCCCAGCATTTT
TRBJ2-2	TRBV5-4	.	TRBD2	CASSPGLAGNTGELFF	TGTGCCAGCAGCCCCGGACTAGCGGGAAACACCGGGGAGCTGTTTTTT
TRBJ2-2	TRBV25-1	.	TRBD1	CASSQGANTGELFF	TGTGCCAGCAGTCAGGGGGCGAACACCGGGGAGCTGTTTTTT
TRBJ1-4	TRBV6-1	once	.	CASNWQGGDEKLFF	TGTGCCAGCAACTGGCAAGGGGGTGATGAAAAACTGTTTTTT
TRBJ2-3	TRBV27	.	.	CASSRRDGDTQYF	TGTGCCAGCAGTCGCCGGGACGGAGATACGCAGTATTTT
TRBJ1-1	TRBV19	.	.	CASSGREGDTEAFF	TGTGCCAGTAGTGGCAGGGAGGGAGACACTGAAGCTTTCTTT
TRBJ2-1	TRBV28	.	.	CASRAQGGTYNEQFF	TGTGCCAGCAGGGCGCAGGGGGGTACCTACAATGAGCAGTTCTTC
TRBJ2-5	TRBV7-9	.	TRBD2	CASSLWLGLAEETQYF	TGTGCCAGCAGCTTATGGTTAGGGCTAGCGGAAGAGACCCAGTACTTC
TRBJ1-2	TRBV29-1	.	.	CSVLDEGGHGYTF	TGCAGCGTTCTTGACGAGGGCGGTCATGGCTACACCTTC
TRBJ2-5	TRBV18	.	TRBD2	CASSPDGEGRAETQYF	TGTGCCAGCTCACCGGACGGCGAGGGGAGGGCAGAGACCCAGTACTTC
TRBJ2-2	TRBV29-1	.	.	CSVASRVNTGELFF	TGCAGCGTTGCCAGTAGGGTAAACACCGGGGAGCTGTTTTTT
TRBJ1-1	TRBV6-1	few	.	CASARVRIPEAFF	TGTGCCAGCGCCAGAGTCCGGATACCTGAAGCTTTCTTT
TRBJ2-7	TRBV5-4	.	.	CASNRYSAPYEQYF	TGTGCCAGCAATCGGTATTCAGCGCCCTACGAGCAGTACTTC
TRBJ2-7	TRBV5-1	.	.	CASSLELQPYEQYF	TGCGCCAGCAGCTTGGAATTACAGCCCTACGAGCAGTACTTC
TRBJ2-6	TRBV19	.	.	CATRGPSQPGANVLTF	TGTGCCACCCGAGGACCTAGCCAGCCTGGGGCCAACGTCCTGACTTTC
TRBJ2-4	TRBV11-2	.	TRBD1	CASSQRQGLAKNIQYF	TGTGCCAGCAGCCAGAGACAGGGTCTAGCCAAAAACATTCAGTACTTC
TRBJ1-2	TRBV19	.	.	CASSIDRTQSFHDYYGYTF	TGTGCCAGTAGTATAGATCGGACCCAAAGCTTCCACGACTACTATGGCTACACCTTC
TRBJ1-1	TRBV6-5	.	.	CASSYVAGAANTEAFF	TGTGCCAGCAGTTACGTAGCCGGGGCCGCGAACACTGAAGCTTTCTTT
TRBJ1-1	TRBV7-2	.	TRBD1	CASSPGQGGHTEAFF	TGTGCCAGCAGCCCGGGACAGGGTGGGCACACTGAAGCTTTCTTT
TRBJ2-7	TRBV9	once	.	CASSDSDEGWDFYEQYF	TGTGCCAGCAGCGATTCCGACGAGGGATGGGATTTCTACGAGCAGTACTTC
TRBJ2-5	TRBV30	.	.	CAWKGDRYQETQYF	TGTGCCTGGAAAGGAGACAGGTACCAAGAGACCCAGTACTTC
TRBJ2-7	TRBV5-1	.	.	CASSSSGTKSYEQYF	TGCGCCAGCAGCTCATCCGGGACAAAGAGCTACGAGCAGTACTTC
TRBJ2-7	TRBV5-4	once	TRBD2	CASSTREGYEQYF	TGTGCCAGCAGCACGCGGGAGGGCTACGAGCAGTACTTC
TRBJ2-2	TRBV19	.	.	CALRHGSGTGELFF	TGTGCCCTCAGGCACGGGAGCGGTACCGGGGAGCTGTTTTTT
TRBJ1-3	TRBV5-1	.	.	CASSAYPGRSSGNTIYF	TGCGCCAGCAGCGCTTACCCGGGACGGAGCTCTGGAAACACCATATATTTT
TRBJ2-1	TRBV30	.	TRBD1	CAWSSPGDRKRNEQFF	TGTGCCTGGAGTTCCCCTGGGGACAGAAAACGGAATGAGCAGTTCTTC
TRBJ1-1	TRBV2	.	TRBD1	CASSRQGSEAFF	TGTGCCAGCAGCAGACAGGGAAGTGAAGCTTTCTTT
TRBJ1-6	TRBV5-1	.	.	CASSLAGSSYNSPLHF	TGCGCCAGCAGCTTGGCGGGGAGTTCCTATAATTCACCCCTCCACTTT
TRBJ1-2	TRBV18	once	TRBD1	CASSGPQGARGYTF	TGTGCCAGCTCGGGGCCACAGGGGGCGAGAGGCTACACCTTC
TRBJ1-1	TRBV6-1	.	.	CASRRFGAFF	TGTGCCAGCAGGAGATTCGGAGCTTTCTTT
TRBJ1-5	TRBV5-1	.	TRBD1	CASSPQGDGNQPQHF	TGCGCCAGCAGCCCCCAGGGGGACGGCAATCAGCCCCAGCATTTT
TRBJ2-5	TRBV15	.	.	CATSRPFQETQYF	TGTGCCACCAGCAGACCGTTCCAAGAGACCCAGTACTTC
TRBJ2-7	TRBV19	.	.	CASSKENEQYF	TGTGCCAGTAGTAAGGAGAACGAGCAGTACTTC
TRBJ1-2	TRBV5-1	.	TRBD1	CASSSGDRTTTYYGYTF	TGCGCCAGCAGCTCGGGGGACAGGACGACAACATACTATGGCTACACCTTC
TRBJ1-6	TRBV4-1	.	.	CASSQDSPGTNSPLHF	TGCGCCAGCAGCCAAGATAGCCCGGGGACGAATTCACCCCTCCACTTT
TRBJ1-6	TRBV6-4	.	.	CASSDSAASSPLHF	TGTGCCAGCAGTGACTCGGCAGCCAGCTCACCCCTCCACTTT
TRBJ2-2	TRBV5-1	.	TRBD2	CASSSGTSANTGELFF	TGCGCCAGCAGCTCTGGGACTAGCGCGAACACCGGGGAGCTGTTTTTT
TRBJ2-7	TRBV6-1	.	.	CASSENGALPHEQYF	TGTGCCAGCAGTGAAAATGGGGCCCTCCCCCACGAGCAGTACTTC
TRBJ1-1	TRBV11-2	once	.	CASSLDLRTEAFF	TGTGCCAGCAGCTTAGACTTAAGGACTGAAGCTTTCTTT
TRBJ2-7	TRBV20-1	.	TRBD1	CSARQGYEQYF	TGCAGTGCAAGACAGGGGTACGAGCAGTACTTC
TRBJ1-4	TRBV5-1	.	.	CASSPGLIGEKLFF	TGCGCCAGCAGCCCAGGACTCATCGGGGAAAAACTGTTTTTT
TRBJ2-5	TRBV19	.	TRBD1	CASSVRQGTQYF	TGTGCCAGTAGCGTCCGACAGGGCACCCAGTACTTC
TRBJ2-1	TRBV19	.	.	CASSITPGLPSYNEQFF	TGTGCCAGTAGTATAACCCCGGGACTTCCTTCCTACAATGAGCAGTTCTTC
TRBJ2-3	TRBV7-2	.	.	CASSTVVRGRTDTQYF	TGTGCCAGCAGCACCGTTGTCCGGGGCCGCACAGATACGCAGTATTTT
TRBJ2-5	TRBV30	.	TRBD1	CAWNPGQGGQETQYF	TGTGCCTGGAATCCGGGACAGGGGGGTCAAGAGACCCAGTACTTC
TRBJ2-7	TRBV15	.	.	CATSRGGGLAYEQYF	TGTGCCACCAGCAGAGGAGGAGGGTTAGCCTACGAGCAGTACTTC
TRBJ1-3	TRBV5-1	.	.	CASSLGSGLVGGSGNTIYF	TGCGCCAGCAGCTTGGGGTCAGGGTTGGTAGGAGGCTCTGGAAACACCATATATTTT
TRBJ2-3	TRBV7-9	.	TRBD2	CASSFPGLAADTQYF	TGTGCCAGCAGCTTTCCGGGACTAGCTGCAGATACGCAGTATTTT
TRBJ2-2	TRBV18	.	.	CASSPRGGASGGELFF	TGTGCCAGCTCACCCCGAGGCGGGGCATCTGGCGGGGAGCTGTTTTTT
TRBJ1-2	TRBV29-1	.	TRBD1	CSDDRGAGYTF	TGCAGCGATGACAGGGGGGCTGGCTACACCTTC
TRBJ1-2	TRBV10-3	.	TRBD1	CAISGTGYGYTF	TGTGCCATCAGCGGGACAGGGTATGGCTACACCTTC
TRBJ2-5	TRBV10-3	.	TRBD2	CAISGASGPETQYF	TGTGCCATCAGTGGGGCTAGCGGGCCGGAGACCCAGTACTTC
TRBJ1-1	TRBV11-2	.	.	CASSLLWAGDTEAFF	TGTGCCAGCAGCTTACTATGGGCCGGAGACACTGAAGCTTTCTTT
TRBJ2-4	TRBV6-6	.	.	CASSSSGFGMKNIQYF	TGTGCCAGCAGTTCCTCAGGGTTCGGAATGAAAAACATTCAGTACTTC
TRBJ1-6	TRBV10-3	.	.	CAISEGASYNSPLHF	TGTGCCATCAGTGAAGGGGCGTCCTATAATTCACCCCTCCACTTT
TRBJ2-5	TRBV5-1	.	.	CASSLIPSQETQYF	TGCGCCAGCAGCTTGATCCCCAGCCAAGAGACCCAGTACTTC
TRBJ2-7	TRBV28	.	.	CASSPWPVYEQYF	TGTGCCAGCAGCCCATGGCCTGTCTACGAGCAGTACTTC
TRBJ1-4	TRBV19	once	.	CASSIPRGALGEKLFF	TGTGCCAGTAGTATACCGCGAGGGGCCCTCGGGGAAAAACTGTTTTTT